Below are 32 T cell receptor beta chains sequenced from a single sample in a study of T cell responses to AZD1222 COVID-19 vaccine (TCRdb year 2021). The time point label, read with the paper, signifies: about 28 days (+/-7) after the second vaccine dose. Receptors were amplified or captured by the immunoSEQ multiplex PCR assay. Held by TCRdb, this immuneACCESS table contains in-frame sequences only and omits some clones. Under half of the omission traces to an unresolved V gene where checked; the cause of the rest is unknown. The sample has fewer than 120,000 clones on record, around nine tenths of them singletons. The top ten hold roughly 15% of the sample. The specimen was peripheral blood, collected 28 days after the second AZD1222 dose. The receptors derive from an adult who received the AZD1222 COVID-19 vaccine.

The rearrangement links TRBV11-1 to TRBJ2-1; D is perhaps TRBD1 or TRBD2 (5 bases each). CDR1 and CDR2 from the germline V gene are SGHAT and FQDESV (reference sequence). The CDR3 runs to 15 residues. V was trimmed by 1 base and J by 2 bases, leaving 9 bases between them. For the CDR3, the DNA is TGTGCCAGCAGCTTAGGAATGGGGGCCTACAATGAGCAGTTCTTC. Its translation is CASSLGMGAYNEQFF.

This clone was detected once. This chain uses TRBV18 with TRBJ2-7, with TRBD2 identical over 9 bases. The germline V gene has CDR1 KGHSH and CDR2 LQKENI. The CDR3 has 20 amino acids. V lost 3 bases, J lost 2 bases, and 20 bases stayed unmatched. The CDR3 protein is CASSPSRKTSGMGGPYEQYF. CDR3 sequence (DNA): TGTGCCAGCTCACCCTCACGTAAGACTAGCGGAATGGGGGGGCCCTACGAGCAGTACTTC. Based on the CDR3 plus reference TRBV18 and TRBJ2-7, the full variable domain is NAGVMQNPRHLVRRRGQEARLRCSPMKGHSHVYWYRQLPEEGLKFMVYLQKENIIDESGMPKERFSAEFPKEGPSILRIQQVVRGDSAAYFCASSPSRKTSGMGGPYEQYFGPGTRLTVT.

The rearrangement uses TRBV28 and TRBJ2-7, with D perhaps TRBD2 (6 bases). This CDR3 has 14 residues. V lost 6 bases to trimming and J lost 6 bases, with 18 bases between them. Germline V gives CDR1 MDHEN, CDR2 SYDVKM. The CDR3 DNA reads TGTGCCAGCAGCCTTTTCAGGAGGGCCCTCGAGCAGTACTTC. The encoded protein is CASSLFRRALEQYF.

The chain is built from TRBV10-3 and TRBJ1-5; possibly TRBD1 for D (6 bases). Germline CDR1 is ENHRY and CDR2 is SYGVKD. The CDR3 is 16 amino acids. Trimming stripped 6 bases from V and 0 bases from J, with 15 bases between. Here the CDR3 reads CAISADQTGSNQPQHF. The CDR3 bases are TGTGCCATCAGCGCCGACCAGACAGGTAGCAATCAGCCCCAGCATTTT.

CDR3 bases: TGCGCCAGCAGCCCAGGAGCGGGGCCTCAAGAGACCCAGTACTTC. Translating it yields CASSPGAGPQETQYF. V and J are TRBV5-1 and TRBJ2-5; 7 nucleotides match TRBD2. The J segment lost 2 bases and the V segment lost 4 bases, leaving 8 bases of the junction unmatched. CDR3 length: 15 residues. Germline V gives CDR1 SGHRS, CDR2 YFSETQ.

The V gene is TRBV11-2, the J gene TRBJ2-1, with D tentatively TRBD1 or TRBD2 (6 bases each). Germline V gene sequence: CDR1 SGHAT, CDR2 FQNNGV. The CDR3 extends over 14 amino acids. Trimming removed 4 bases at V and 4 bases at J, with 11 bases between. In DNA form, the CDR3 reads TGTGCCAGCAGCTCCGGAGGGGGTTACAATGAGCAGTTCTTC. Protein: CASSSGGGYNEQFF. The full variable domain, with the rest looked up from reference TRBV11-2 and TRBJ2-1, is EAGVAQSPRYKIIEKRQSVAFWCNPISGHATLYWYQQILGQGPKLLIQFQNNGVVDDSQLPKDRFSAERLKGVDSTLKIQPAKLEDSAVYLCASSSGGGYNEQFFGPGTRLTVL.

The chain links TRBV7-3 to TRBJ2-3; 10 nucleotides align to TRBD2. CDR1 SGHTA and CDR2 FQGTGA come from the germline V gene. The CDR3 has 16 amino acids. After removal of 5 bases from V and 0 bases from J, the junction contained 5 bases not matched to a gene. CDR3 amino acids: CASSLLAGGSTDTQYF. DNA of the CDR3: TGTGCCAGCAGCCTTTTAGCGGGGGGAAGCACAGATACGCAGTATTTT.

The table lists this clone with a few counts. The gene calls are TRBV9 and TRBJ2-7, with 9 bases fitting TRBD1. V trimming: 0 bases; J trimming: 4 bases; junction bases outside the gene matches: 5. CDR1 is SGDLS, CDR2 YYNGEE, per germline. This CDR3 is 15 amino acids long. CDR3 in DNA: TGTGCCAGCAGCGTAGACTATGGGACAGGGTACGAGCAGTACTTC. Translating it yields CASSVDYGTGYEQYF.

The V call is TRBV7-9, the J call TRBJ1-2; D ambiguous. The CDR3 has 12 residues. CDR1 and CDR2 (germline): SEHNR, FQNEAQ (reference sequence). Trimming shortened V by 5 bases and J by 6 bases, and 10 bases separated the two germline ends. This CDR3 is CASSPGGDGYTF. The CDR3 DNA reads TGTGCCAGCAGCCCGGGTGGGGATGGCTACACCTTC.

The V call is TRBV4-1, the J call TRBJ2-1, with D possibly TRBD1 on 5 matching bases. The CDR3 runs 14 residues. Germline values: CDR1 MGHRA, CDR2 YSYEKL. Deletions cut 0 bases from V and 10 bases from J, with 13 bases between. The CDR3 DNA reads TGCGCCAGCAGCCAAGATTTCGGATACAGGGAGCAGTTCTTC. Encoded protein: CASSQDFGYREQFF.

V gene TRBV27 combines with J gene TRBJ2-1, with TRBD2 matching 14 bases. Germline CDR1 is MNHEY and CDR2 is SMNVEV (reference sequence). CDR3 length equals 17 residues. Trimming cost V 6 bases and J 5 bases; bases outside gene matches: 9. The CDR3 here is CASRPGTSGGENNEQFF. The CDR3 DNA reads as TGTGCCAGCAGACCCGGGACTAGCGGGGGAGAAAACAATGAGCAGTTCTTC.

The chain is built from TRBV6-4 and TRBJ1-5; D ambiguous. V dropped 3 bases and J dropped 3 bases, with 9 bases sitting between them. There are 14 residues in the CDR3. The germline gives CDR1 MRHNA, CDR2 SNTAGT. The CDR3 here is CASSEGLTNQPQHF. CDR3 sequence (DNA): TGTGCCAGCAGTGAGGGCCTGACCAATCAGCCCCAGCATTTT.

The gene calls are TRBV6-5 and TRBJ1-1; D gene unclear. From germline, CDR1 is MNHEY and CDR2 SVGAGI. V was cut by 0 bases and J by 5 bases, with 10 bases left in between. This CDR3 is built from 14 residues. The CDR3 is CASSYSPGGTEAFF. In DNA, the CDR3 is TGTGCCAGCAGTTACTCGCCCGGAGGGACTGAAGCTTTCTTT.

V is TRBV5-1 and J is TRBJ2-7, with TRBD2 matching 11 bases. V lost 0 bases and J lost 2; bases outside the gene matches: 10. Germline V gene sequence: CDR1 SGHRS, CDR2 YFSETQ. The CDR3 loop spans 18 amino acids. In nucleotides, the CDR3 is TGCGCCAGCAGCTTGGCCGGGGGGATAGCGGGAGGGACCTACGAGCAGTACTTC. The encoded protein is CASSLAGGIAGGTYEQYF.

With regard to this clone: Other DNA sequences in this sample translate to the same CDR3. CDR3 loop: CASRDDRGNQPQHF. Here the CDR3 DNA reads TGTGCCAGCAGGGATGACAGAGGCAATCAGCCCCAGCATTTT. The V and J genes are TRBV2 and TRBJ1-5; the D gene is possibly TRBD1 (5 bases). Trimming took off 6 bases at V and 2 bases at J, with 11 bases between the two ends. The CDR3 length is 14 residues. CDR1 is SNHLY and CDR2 is FYNNEI in the germline V gene.

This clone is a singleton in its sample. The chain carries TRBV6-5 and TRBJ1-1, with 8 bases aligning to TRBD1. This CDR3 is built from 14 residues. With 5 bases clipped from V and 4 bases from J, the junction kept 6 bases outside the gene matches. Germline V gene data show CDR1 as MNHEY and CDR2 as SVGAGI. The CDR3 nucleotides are TGTGCCAGCAGTACACGACAGGGGACCACTGAAGCTTTCTTT. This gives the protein CASSTRQGTTEAFF.

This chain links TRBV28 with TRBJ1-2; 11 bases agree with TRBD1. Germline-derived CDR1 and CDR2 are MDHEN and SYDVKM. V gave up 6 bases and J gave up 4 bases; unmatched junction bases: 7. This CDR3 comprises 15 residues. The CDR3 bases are TGTGCCAGCAGCGACGGACAGGGGGCGGGCTATGGCTACACCTTC. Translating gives CASSDGQGAGYGYTF.

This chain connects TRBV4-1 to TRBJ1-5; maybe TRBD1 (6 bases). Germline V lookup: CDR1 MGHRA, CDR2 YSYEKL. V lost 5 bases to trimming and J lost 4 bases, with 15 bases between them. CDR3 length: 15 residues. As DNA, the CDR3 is TGCGCCAGCAGCTCCGAGGGGGGGCGGAATCAGCCCCAGCATTTT. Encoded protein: CASSSEGGRNQPQHF.

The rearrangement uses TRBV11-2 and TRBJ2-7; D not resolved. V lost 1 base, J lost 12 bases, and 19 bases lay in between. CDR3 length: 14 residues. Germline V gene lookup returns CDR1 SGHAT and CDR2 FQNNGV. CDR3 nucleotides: TGTGCCAGCAGCTTAGGTGTTGGAAGTATACGTTTGTACTTC. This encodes CASSLGVGSIRLYF. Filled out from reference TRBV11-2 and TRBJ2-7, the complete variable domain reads EAGVAQSPRYKIIEKRQSVAFWCNPISGHATLYWYQQILGQGPKLLIQFQNNGVVDDSQLPKDRFSAERLKGVDSTLKIQPAKLEDSAVYLCASSLGVGSIRLYFGPGTRLTVT.

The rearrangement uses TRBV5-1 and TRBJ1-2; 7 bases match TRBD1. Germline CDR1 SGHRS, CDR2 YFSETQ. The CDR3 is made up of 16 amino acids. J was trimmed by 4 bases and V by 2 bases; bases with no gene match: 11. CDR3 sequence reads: CASSLSQGQPSYGYTF. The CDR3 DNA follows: TGCGCCAGCAGCTTATCCCAGGGACAGCCCAGCTATGGCTACACCTTC.

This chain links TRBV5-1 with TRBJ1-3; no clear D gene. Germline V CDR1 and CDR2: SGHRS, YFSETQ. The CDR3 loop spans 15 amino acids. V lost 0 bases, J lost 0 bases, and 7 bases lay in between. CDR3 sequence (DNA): TGCGCCAGCAGCTTGGGAGTCTACTCTGGAAACACCATATATTTT. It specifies CASSLGVYSGNTIYF.

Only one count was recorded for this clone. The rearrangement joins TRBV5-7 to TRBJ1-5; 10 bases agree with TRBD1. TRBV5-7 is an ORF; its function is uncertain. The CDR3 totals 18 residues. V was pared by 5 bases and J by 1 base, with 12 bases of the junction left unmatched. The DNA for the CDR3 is TGTGCCAGCAGAGATCGGGACAGGGGCTTCGGGAGCAATCAGCCCCAGCATTTT. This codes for CASRDRDRGFGSNQPQHF.

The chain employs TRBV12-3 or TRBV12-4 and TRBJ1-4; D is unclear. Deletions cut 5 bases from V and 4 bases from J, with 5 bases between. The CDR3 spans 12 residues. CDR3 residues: CASSTFNEKLFF. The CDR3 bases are TGTGCCAGCAGTACCTTTAATGAAAAACTGTTTTTT.

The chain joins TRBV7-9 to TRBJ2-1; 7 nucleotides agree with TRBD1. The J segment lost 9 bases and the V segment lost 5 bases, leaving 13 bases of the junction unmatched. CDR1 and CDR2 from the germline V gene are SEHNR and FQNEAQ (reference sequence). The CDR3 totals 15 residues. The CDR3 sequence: CASSAWTGGGSEQFF. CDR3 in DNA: TGTGCCAGCAGCGCCTGGACAGGTGGGGGCAGTGAGCAGTTCTTC.

The CDR3 nucleotides are TGTGCCAGCTCACTTTCCGGGACACTCCTTTACGAGCAGTACTTC. It codes for CASSLSGTLLYEQYF. The J gene is TRBJ2-7, the V gene TRBV18; possibly TRBD1 for D (6 bases). V dropped 4 bases and J dropped 4 bases, with 17 bases sitting between them. The CDR3 loop spans 15 amino acids. CDR1 and CDR2 from the germline V gene are KGHSH and LQKENI.

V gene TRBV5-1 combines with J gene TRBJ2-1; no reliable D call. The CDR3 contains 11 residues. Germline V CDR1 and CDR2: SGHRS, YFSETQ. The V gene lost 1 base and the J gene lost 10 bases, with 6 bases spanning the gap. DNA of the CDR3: TGCGCCAGCAGCTTGATGGAGGAGCAGTTCTTC. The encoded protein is CASSLMEEQFF.

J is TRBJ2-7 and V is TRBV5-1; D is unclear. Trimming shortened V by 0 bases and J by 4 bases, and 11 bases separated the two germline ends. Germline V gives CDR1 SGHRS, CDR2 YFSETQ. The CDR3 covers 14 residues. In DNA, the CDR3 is TGCGCCAGCAGCTTGGTGGCGGCCGGATACGAGCAGTACTTC. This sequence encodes CASSLVAAGYEQYF.

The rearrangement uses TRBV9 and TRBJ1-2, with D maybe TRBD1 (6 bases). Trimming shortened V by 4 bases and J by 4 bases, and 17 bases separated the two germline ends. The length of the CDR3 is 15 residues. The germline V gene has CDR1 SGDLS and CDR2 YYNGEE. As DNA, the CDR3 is TGTGCCAGCAGCCCCTCCCAGGGGCTTGGCTATGGCTACACCTTC. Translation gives CASSPSQGLGYGYTF.

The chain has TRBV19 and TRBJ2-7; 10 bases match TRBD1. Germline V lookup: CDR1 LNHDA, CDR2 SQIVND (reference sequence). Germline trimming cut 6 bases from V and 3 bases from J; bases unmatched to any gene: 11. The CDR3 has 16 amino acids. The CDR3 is CASSRSRTGGRYEQYF. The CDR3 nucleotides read TGTGCCAGTAGCCGCTCCCGGACAGGGGGACGCTACGAGCAGTACTTC. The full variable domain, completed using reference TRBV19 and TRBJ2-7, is DGGITQSPKYLFRKEGQNVTLSCEQNLNHDAMYWYRQDPGQGLRLIYYSQIVNDFQKGDIAEGYSVSREKKESFPLTVTSAQKNPTAFYLCASSRSRTGGRYEQYFGPGTRLTVT.

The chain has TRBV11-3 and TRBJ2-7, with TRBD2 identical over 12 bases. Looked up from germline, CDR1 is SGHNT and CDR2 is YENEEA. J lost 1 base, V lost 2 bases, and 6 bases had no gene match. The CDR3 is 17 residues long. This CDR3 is CASSLNIGTSGSYEQYF. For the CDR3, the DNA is TGTGCCAGCAGCTTAAATATTGGGACTAGCGGGTCCTACGAGCAGTACTTC.

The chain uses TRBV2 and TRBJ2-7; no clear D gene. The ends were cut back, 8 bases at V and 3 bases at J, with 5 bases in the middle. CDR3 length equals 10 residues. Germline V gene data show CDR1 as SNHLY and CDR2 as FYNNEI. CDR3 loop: CASADYEQYF. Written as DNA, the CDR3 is TGTGCCAGCGCAGACTACGAGCAGTACTTC.

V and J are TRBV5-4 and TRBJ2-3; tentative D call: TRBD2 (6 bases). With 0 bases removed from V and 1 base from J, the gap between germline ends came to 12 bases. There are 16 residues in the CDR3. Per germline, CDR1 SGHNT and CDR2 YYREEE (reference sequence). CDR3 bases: TGTGCCAGCAGCTTGGGGGGGGATAGGGGCACAGATACGCAGTATTTT. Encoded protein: CASSLGGDRGTDTQYF.